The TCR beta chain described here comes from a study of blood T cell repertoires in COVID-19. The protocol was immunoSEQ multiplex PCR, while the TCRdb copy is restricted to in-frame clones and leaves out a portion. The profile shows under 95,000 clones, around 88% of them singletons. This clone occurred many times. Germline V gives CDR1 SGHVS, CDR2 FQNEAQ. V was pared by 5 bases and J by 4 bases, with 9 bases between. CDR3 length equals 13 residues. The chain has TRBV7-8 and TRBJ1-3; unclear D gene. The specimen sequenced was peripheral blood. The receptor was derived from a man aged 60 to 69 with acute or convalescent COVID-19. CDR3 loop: CASSGRAGNTIYF. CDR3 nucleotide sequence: TGTGCCAGCAGCGGGAGAGCGGGAAACACCATATATTTT. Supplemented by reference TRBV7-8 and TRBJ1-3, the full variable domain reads GAGVSQSPRYKVAKRGQDVALRCDPISGHVSLFWYQQALGQGPEFLTYFQNEAQLDKSGLPSDRFFAERPEGSVSTLKIQRTQQEDSAVYLCASSGRAGNTIYFGEGSWLTVV.